This T cell receptor (beta chain) is from a study of blood T cell repertoires in COVID-19. V dropped 3 bases and J dropped 4 bases, with 15 bases sitting between them. This CDR3 is built from 15 residues. Germline-derived CDR1 and CDR2 are LNHDA and SQIVND (reference sequence). The assay was immunoSEQ multiplex PCR, and TCRdb's table has in-frame clones only and misses some. The repertoire holds 200,000 to 250,000 clones, with 70% to 90% as singletons. The source is a man older than 75 with acute or convalescent COVID-19. J is TRBJ1-1 and V is TRBV19, with no clear D. Sequencing input: peripheral blood. CDR3 protein: CASSIPSGGSTEAFF. CDR3 DNA: TGTGCCAGTAGTATCCCCTCCGGTGGGAGCACTGAAGCTTTCTTT. The full variable domain, with the rest looked up from reference TRBV19 and TRBJ1-1, is DGGITQSPKYLFRKEGQNVTLSCEQNLNHDAMYWYRQDPGQGLRLIYYSQIVNDFQKGDIAEGYSVSREKKESFPLTVTSAQKNPTAFYLCASSIPSGGSTEAFFGQGTRLTVV.